What follows are 28 T cell receptor beta chains derived from one specimen sequenced in a study of blood T cell repertoires in COVID-19. Clones were read by immunoSEQ multiplex PCR, and TCRdb kept only the in-frame ones, dropping some. The top ten hold 5% to 6.5% of the sample, which has roughly 220,000 clones, 85% to 90% seen once. Sequencing was carried out using peripheral blood. Receptors originate from a man older than 75 with acute or convalescent COVID-19.

Only one count was recorded for this clone. Germline is not matched at one junction end, which may reflect a read error. The V call is TRBV3-1 (or the pseudogene TRBV3-2), the J call TRBJ2-5; 10 bases match TRBD2. The germline V gene encodes CDR1 LGHDT and CDR2 YNNKEL (reference sequence). There are 13 residues in the CDR3. CDR3 nucleotides: TGTGCCAGCAGCCAATCTATAGCGGGAGGTGAAGACTTC. Translation: CASSQSIAGGEDF.

The gene calls are TRBV7-9 and TRBJ1-3, with D possibly TRBD1 on 5 matching bases. Germline V gene lookup returns CDR1 SEHNR and CDR2 FQNEAQ (reference sequence). The CDR3 runs 14 residues. V dropped 4 bases and J dropped 2 bases, with 9 bases sitting between them. This chain's CDR3 is CASSSSGTGNTIYF. The DNA for the CDR3 is TGTGCCAGCAGCTCATCAGGGACTGGAAACACCATATATTTT.

This clone was observed a single time. This rearrangement joins TRBV19 to TRBJ2-3; perhaps TRBD2 as D (5 bases). Germline V gives CDR1 LNHDA, CDR2 SQIVND (reference sequence). The CDR3 loop spans 13 amino acids. Trimming cost V 6 bases and J 2 bases, with 9 bases left between them. The CDR3 DNA sequence: TGTGCCAGTAGGGGAGTCTCCACAGATACGCAGTATTTT. Translating it yields CASRGVSTDTQYF.

This clone was observed once. V and J are TRBV19 and TRBJ2-3; TRBD1 aligns across 7 bases. The V and J ends lost 6 bases and 2 bases, in that order; junction bases with no gene match: 14. The germline V gene has CDR1 LNHDA and CDR2 SQIVND (reference sequence). The CDR3 spans 17 residues. The CDR3 region has the DNA TGTGCCAGTAGCGACGGACGGACAGGCGGTTCCACAGATACGCAGTATTTT. Amino acid sequence: CASSDGRTGGSTDTQYF.

The chain uses TRBV11-2 and TRBJ2-3; a weak D match, TRBD1 (6 bases). Between the trimmed V and J ends, which lost 7 bases and 2 bases, there was a span of 16 bases. CDR3 length: 15 amino acids. CDR1 and CDR2 from the germline V gene are SGHAT and FQNNGV. This CDR3 is CASTDRRSPTDTQYF. Here the CDR3 DNA reads TGTGCCAGCACGGACAGAAGATCCCCCACAGATACGCAGTATTTT.

V and J are TRBV5-6 and TRBJ2-5, with 8 bases fitting TRBD1. The CDR3 is 14 residues long. V lost 4 bases, J lost 6 bases, and 8 bases stayed unmatched. Germline V gene sequence: CDR1 SGHDT, CDR2 YYEEEE. This CDR3 reads CASSGSDRAKTQYF. CDR3 DNA: TGTGCCAGCAGCGGGTCGGACAGGGCAAAGACCCAGTACTTC.

This chain connects TRBV4-1 to TRBJ2-5; D is unresolved. V lost 1 base and J lost 2, with 17 bases in between. The length of the CDR3 is 17 residues. Germline V gene lookup returns CDR1 MGHRA and CDR2 YSYEKL. The CDR3 DNA is TGCGCCAGCAGCCAAGCTCTGGGTACTGGGCCTCAAGAGACCCAGTACTTC. Translated, it gives CASSQALGTGPQETQYF.

The gene calls are TRBV4-1 and TRBJ2-7; the match to TRBD2 covers 10 bases. The junction had 6 bases not matched to a gene; V was cut back by 4 bases and J by 3 bases. Germline assignment: CDR1 MGHRA and CDR2 YSYEKL. This CDR3 spans 15 amino acids. The chain's CDR3 is CASSRLLAGSYEQYF. CDR3 bases: TGCGCCAGCAGCCGCTTACTAGCGGGAAGCTACGAGCAGTACTTC.

The V gene is TRBV7-2, the J gene TRBJ2-7; D is undetermined. The CDR3 has 13 residues. V was pared by 5 bases and J by 0 bases, with 8 bases between. Germline V gene sequence: CDR1 SGHTA, CDR2 FQGNSA. CDR3 region: CASSAQVSYEQYV. The DNA for the CDR3 is TGTGCCAGCAGCGCGCAGGTCTCCTACGAGCAGTACGTC.

J is TRBJ2-3 and V is TRBV7-8; D is perhaps TRBD2 (5 bases). Trimming removed 8 bases from V and 2 bases from J, with 23 bases in between. The CDR3 covers 17 residues. Germline V gene sequence: CDR1 SGHVS, CDR2 FQNEAQ. CDR3 region: CASQSRSGPTYTDTQYF. The CDR3, as DNA: TGTGCCAGCCAATCAAGAAGCGGTCCAACATACACAGATACGCAGTATTTT.

The V and J genes are TRBV5-4 and TRBJ2-1; 14 nucleotides agree with TRBD2. In germline, CDR1 is SGHNT, CDR2 YYREEE (reference sequence). There are 16 residues in the CDR3. With 4 bases clipped from V and 6 bases from J, the junction kept 6 bases outside the gene matches. The DNA for the CDR3 is TGTGCCAGCAGCCCGACTAGCGGGAGGGCCGCCAATGAGCAGTTCTTC. This encodes CASSPTSGRAANEQFF.

The rearrangement joins TRBV19 to TRBJ1-1; TRBD1 might be the D (6 bases). The CDR3 runs 14 residues. Per the germline V gene, CDR1 is LNHDA and CDR2 is SQIVND (reference sequence). Trimming pared 4 bases from V and 0 bases from J, leaving 9 bases between. The CDR3 here is CASSTQGLNTEAFF. The DNA for the CDR3 is TGTGCCAGTAGTACTCAGGGGTTGAACACTGAAGCTTTCTTT.

The chain carries TRBV24-1 and TRBJ1-2, with 8 nucleotides matching TRBD1. Germline CDR1 is KGHDR and CDR2 is SFDVKD. The CDR3 totals 14 residues. Trimming at V came to 1 base and at J to 8 bases, leaving 5 bases not matched to a gene. The CDR3 sequence is CATSDLAGGDGYTF. The CDR3 coding sequence is TGTGCCACCAGTGATTTAGCAGGGGGCGACGGCTACACCTTC.

The chain combines TRBV7-9 with TRBJ1-6; TRBD1 is a possible D gene (5 bases). Germline V CDR1 and CDR2: SEHNR, FQNEAQ (reference sequence). The V end was cut by 1 base, the J end by 13 bases, with 11 bases between. The CDR3 covers 13 residues. CDR3 region: CASSLGWGEPLHF. DNA of the CDR3: TGTGCCAGCAGCTTAGGGTGGGGCGAGCCCCTCCACTTT. The full variable domain, with the rest looked up from reference TRBV7-9 and TRBJ1-6, is DTGVSQNPRHKITKRGQNVTFRCDPISEHNRLYWYRQTLGQGPEFLTYFQNEAQLEKSRLLSDRFSAERPKGSFSTLEIQRTEQGDSAMYLCASSLGWGEPLHFGNGTRLTVT.

This clone was detected a few times. This chain connects TRBV6-5 to TRBJ1-1; D is unclear. Trimming shortened V by 5 bases and J by 0 bases, and 4 bases separated the two germline ends. In germline, CDR1 is MNHEY, CDR2 SVGAGI. The CDR3 runs to 12 residues. For the CDR3, the DNA is TGTGCCAGCAGTCTAATGAACACTGAAGCTTTCTTT. Its translation is CASSLMNTEAFF.

The rearrangement links TRBV30 to TRBJ1-3, with D perhaps matching TRBD1 (6 bases). This CDR3 has 16 residues. Trimming left V 2 bases short and J 0 bases short, with 14 bases between. Germline V gene data show CDR1 as GTSNPN and CDR2 as SVGIG (reference sequence). DNA for the CDR3: TGTGCCTGGAGTTCCGGACAGCAGATCTCTGGAAACACCATATATTTT. Its protein is CAWSSGQQISGNTIYF.

The J gene is TRBJ1-5, the V gene TRBV7-2, with TRBD1 matching 8 bases. Germline lookup yields CDR1 SGHTA and CDR2 FQGNSA. The CDR3 loop spans 15 amino acids. The ends lost 4 bases at V and 3 bases at J; junction bases unmatched: 5. The CDR3 sequence: CASSSRTGINQPQHF. CDR3 DNA: TGTGCCAGCAGCTCCCGGACAGGGATCAATCAGCCCCAGCATTTT.

The rearrangement links TRBV28 to TRBJ2-1; possibly TRBD2 for D (6 bases). With 3 bases removed from V and 4 bases from J, the gap between germline ends came to 13 bases. There are 15 residues in the CDR3. The germline V gene encodes CDR1 MDHEN and CDR2 SYDVKM. The DNA for the CDR3 is TGTGCCAGCAGTTTCCCGACTAGTTCTTACAATGAGCAGTTCTTC. This sequence encodes CASSFPTSSYNEQFF.

The rearrangement joins TRBV6-1 to TRBJ2-5, with no clear D. Germline loops: CDR1 MNHNS, CDR2 SASEGT. This CDR3 contains 13 residues. The V end was cut by 2 bases, the J end by 9 bases, with 13 bases between. CDR3 amino acids: CASSETRRGAQYF. Written as DNA, the CDR3 is TGTGCCAGCAGTGAAACGAGACGCGGAGCCCAGTACTTC.

This clone was observed a single time. The V call is TRBV5-1, the J call TRBJ2-1; possible D gene TRBD1, 5 bases. The germline V and J ends were trimmed by 4 bases and 7 bases, with 18 bases remaining between them. CDR1 and CDR2 (germline): SGHRS, YFSETQ. The CDR3 totals 15 residues. In nucleotides, the CDR3 is TGCGCCAGCAGCCCGTGGATAGGGGTGGGGAATGAGCAGTTCTTC. Its translation is CASSPWIGVGNEQFF.

This chain joins TRBV2 and TRBJ2-5; D is possibly TRBD2 (6 bases). Germline CDR1 SNHLY, CDR2 FYNNEI. Trimming left V 6 bases short and J 2 bases short, with 19 bases between. The CDR3 loop spans 16 amino acids. This CDR3 reads CASSAPGVRPQETQYF. In DNA, the CDR3 is TGTGCCAGCAGCGCCCCGGGAGTCCGTCCTCAAGAGACCCAGTACTTC.

This clone was seen only once. The V and J genes are TRBV19 and TRBJ1-2; 7 positions agree with TRBD1. The CDR3 has 13 residues. Germline lookup yields CDR1 LNHDA and CDR2 SQIVND (reference sequence). J was trimmed by 1 base and V by 8 bases; bases with no gene match: 4. CDR3 sequence reads: CASLDRFNYGYTF. CDR3 DNA sequence: TGTGCCAGTCTGGACAGGTTTAACTATGGCTACACCTTC.

This clone came up once. The CDR3 coding sequence is TGTGCCAGCAGCCCCCGGACTAGCGGCACAGATACGCAGTATTTT. Amino acids: CASSPRTSGTDTQYF. The rearrangement joins TRBV2 to TRBJ2-3; the match to TRBD2 covers 9 bases. The length of the CDR3 is 15 residues. From germline, CDR1 is SNHLY and CDR2 FYNNEI. J gave up 1 base and V 6 bases, and 5 bases lay outside the gene matches.

The chain is built from TRBV6-5 and TRBJ1-5; TRBD1 might be the D (5 bases). The CDR3 has 15 amino acids. Trimming took off 7 bases at V and 6 bases at J, with 19 bases between the two ends. CDR1 and CDR2 (germline): MNHEY, SVGAGI. CDR3 DNA sequence: TGTGCCAGCACCCTGGGGCAAGGCTGGAGTCAGCCCCAGCATTTT. This translates into CASTLGQGWSQPQHF.

The chain is built from TRBV10-2 and TRBJ1-2; D is unclear. V was cut by 2 bases and J by 5 bases, with 12 bases left in between. Germline V CDR1 and CDR2: WSHSY, SAAADI. The CDR3 extends over 14 amino acids. CDR3 nucleotides: TGCGCCAGCAGTGAGATGTTGACACTGTATGGCTACACCTTC. Translating gives CASSEMLTLYGYTF.

This rearrangement joins TRBV6-5 to TRBJ2-7, with D possibly matching TRBD1 (6 bases). The CDR3 has 12 residues. Between the trimmed V and J ends, which lost 8 bases and 5 bases, there was a span of 13 bases. Germline V lookup: CDR1 MNHEY, CDR2 SVGAGI. The CDR3 loop reads CASLSRGHEQYF. The CDR3 DNA reads as TGTGCCAGCCTGAGCAGGGGCCACGAGCAGTACTTC.

The chain recombines TRBV6-1 with TRBJ1-5, with TRBD1 as a possible D gene (5 bases). V lost 2 bases and J lost 12, with 14 bases in between. The germline V gene encodes CDR1 MNHNS and CDR2 SASEGT. The CDR3 has 13 amino acids. CDR3 sequence (DNA): TGTGCCAGCAGTGAAACCAGGGTGCGTCGCCAGCATTTT. Residues: CASSETRVRRQHF.

This clone was recorded only once. This rearrangement joins TRBV19 to TRBJ2-7; a possible D gene is TRBD1 (5 bases). CDR1 is LNHDA, CDR2 SQIVND, per germline (reference sequence). The CDR3 consists of 13 residues. V shed 10 bases and J shed 6 bases, with 19 bases lying between them. The CDR3 loop is CATAALQGGEQYF. The CDR3, as DNA: TGTGCCACCGCCGCCCTCCAGGGCGGCGAGCAGTACTTC. Combining the CDR3 with reference TRBV19 and TRBJ2-7 gives the whole variable domain DGGITQSPKYLFRKEGQNVTLSCEQNLNHDAMYWYRQDPGQGLRLIYYSQIVNDFQKGDIAEGYSVSREKKESFPLTVTSAQKNPTAFYLCATAALQGGEQYFGPGTRLTVT.